These 23 T cell receptor beta chains originate from one sample sequenced in a study of blood T cell repertoires in COVID-19. The table came from immunoSEQ multiplex PCR; TCRdb's copy has only in-frame clones and leaves some out. The data contain 120,000 or so clones, around 90% of them seen just once; the ten biggest clones take up 3% to 3.5%. Sequencing was carried out using peripheral blood. The receptors shown here come from a woman in her forties or fifties with acute or convalescent COVID-19.

The rearrangement links TRBV2 to TRBJ2-2, with 12 bases fitting TRBD2. Germline-derived CDR1 and CDR2 are SNHLY and FYNNEI. V dropped 4 bases and J dropped 7; count of bases not matched to a gene: 7. This CDR3 has 16 residues. This CDR3 is CASSAALAGGNGELFF. CDR3 bases: TGTGCCAGCAGTGCCGCCCTAGCGGGAGGGAACGGGGAGCTGTTTTTT.

In its sample, this clone was seen a few times. The chain employs TRBV5-1 and TRBJ2-3, with 8 nucleotides matching TRBD2. CDR1 is SGHRS and CDR2 is YFSETQ in the germline V gene. The J segment lost 2 bases and the V segment lost 6 bases, leaving 8 bases of the junction unmatched. The CDR3 totals 15 residues. This CDR3 reads CASTGLAGNTDTQYF. The DNA for the CDR3 is TGCGCCAGCACAGGGTTAGCGGGGAACACAGATACGCAGTATTTT.

This clone was counted a few times. The chain is built from TRBV24-1 and TRBJ2-2; 13 bases fit TRBD2. The CDR3 is made up of 17 amino acids. Germline values: CDR1 KGHDR, CDR2 SFDVKD. Unmatched junction bases numbered 3, after V lost 2 bases and J lost 4 bases. The CDR3 sequence: CATSDSGLAGITGELFF. Written as DNA, the CDR3 is TGTGCCACCAGTGATTCGGGACTAGCGGGAATCACCGGGGAGCTGTTTTTT.

The chain carries TRBV28 and TRBJ2-1, with no clear D. Per germline, CDR1 MDHEN and CDR2 SYDVKM. V lost 2 bases to trimming and J lost 0 bases, with 11 bases between them. The CDR3 is made up of 16 amino acids. CDR3 in DNA: TGTGCCAGCAGTTTAGTGCTACTGAGCTCCTACAATGAGCAGTTCTTC. It codes for CASSLVLLSSYNEQFF.

The rearrangement uses TRBV5-1 and TRBJ2-5, with 12 positions matching TRBD1. Unmatched junction bases numbered 7, after V lost 3 bases and J lost 4 bases. Germline V CDR1 and CDR2: SGHRS, YFSETQ. The CDR3 contains 16 residues. The CDR3 bases are TGCGCCAGCAGCTCGGGGACAGGGGGCATCGGAGAGACCCAGTACTTC. Translation gives CASSSGTGGIGETQYF.

CDR3 bases: TGTGCCTGTTCGGACCAGGGTTATGGCTACACCTTC. The encoded protein is CACSDQGYGYTF. The chain uses TRBV30 and TRBJ1-2, with D possibly TRBD1 on 5 matching bases. V lost 6 bases and J lost 5, with 13 bases in between. The CDR3 extends over 12 amino acids. Per the germline V gene, CDR1 is GTSNPN and CDR2 is SVGIG (reference sequence).

The CDR3 bases are TGTGCCACCACTGGGGAGTCCTACAATGAGCAGTTCTTC. Protein: CATTGESYNEQFF. The chain combines TRBV24-1 with TRBJ2-1, with D possibly being TRBD2 (5 bases). The germline V gene has CDR1 KGHDR and CDR2 SFDVKD. CDR3 length: 13 amino acids. Between the trimmed V and J ends, which lost 8 bases and 1 base, there was a span of 8 bases.

V is TRBV14 and J is TRBJ2-7, with D possibly being TRBD2 (6 bases). Germline CDR1 reads SGHDN; CDR2 reads FVKESK. Trimming cost V 1 base and J 2 bases, with 12 bases left between them. The CDR3 loop spans 15 amino acids. The CDR3 spells CASSQGGTPPYEQYF. CDR3 DNA sequence: TGTGCCAGCAGCCAAGGCGGGACCCCCCCCTACGAGCAGTACTTC. Using reference TRBV14 and TRBJ2-7 for the parts outside the CDR3, the full variable domain is EAGVTQFPSHSVIEKGQTVTLRCDPISGHDNLYWYRRVMGKEIKFLLHFVKESKQDESGMPNNRFLAERTGGTYSTLKVQPAELEDSGVYFCASSQGGTPPYEQYFGPGTRLTVT.

This chain joins TRBV5-4 and TRBJ2-7; TRBD2 aligns across 10 bases. The CDR3 sequence is 17 residues long. J lost 7 bases, V lost 1 base, and 14 bases had no gene match. Germline CDR1 reads SGHNT; CDR2 reads YYREEE (reference sequence). CDR3 sequence: CASSLPSGSNQLTEQYF. CDR3 DNA: TGTGCCAGCAGCTTGCCTAGCGGGAGTAACCAACTTACTGAGCAGTACTTC.

The rearrangement joins TRBV27 to TRBJ2-7; TRBD2 agrees at 10 bases. The CDR3 loop spans 15 amino acids. The V and J ends lost 5 bases and 4 bases, in that order; junction bases with no gene match: 8. Germline CDR1 MNHEY, CDR2 SMNVEV (reference sequence). The CDR3 protein is CASSPLGTSVYEQYF. CDR3 in DNA: TGTGCCAGCAGTCCCCTCGGGACTAGCGTTTACGAGCAGTACTTC.

The chain couples TRBV19 to TRBJ2-6; 10 bases are shared with TRBD1. Germline trimming cut 3 bases from V and 2 bases from J; bases unmatched to any gene: 1. The CDR3 runs 16 residues. Germline CDR1 LNHDA, CDR2 SQIVND (reference sequence). The CDR3 region is CASSMGTGAGANVLTF. The CDR3 nucleotides are TGTGCCAGTAGTATGGGGACAGGGGCTGGGGCCAACGTCCTGACTTTC.

This rearrangement joins TRBV6-5 to TRBJ2-2, with a possible D match to TRBD1 (7 bases). The CDR3 consists of 15 residues. Per germline, CDR1 MNHEY and CDR2 SVGAGI. V shed 5 bases and J shed 5 bases, with 15 bases lying between them. The CDR3 spells CASSRRDSWTGELFF. The CDR3 bases are TGTGCCAGCAGTCGGAGGGACAGCTGGACCGGGGAGCTGTTTTTT.

V is TRBV18 and J is TRBJ2-2, with D tentatively TRBD1 (5 bases). This CDR3 is 15 amino acids long. V was pared by 1 base and J by 5 bases, with 11 bases between. Germline CDR1 reads KGHSH; CDR2 reads LQKENI. CDR3 DNA sequence: TGTGCCAGCTCACCACGGCAGGGCGAAACCGGGGAGCTGTTTTTT. Encoded protein: CASSPRQGETGELFF.

The chain joins TRBV2 to TRBJ2-7, with 8 positions matching TRBD2. Germline CDR1 is SNHLY and CDR2 is FYNNEI. Losses at the gene ends were 3 bases for V and 1 base for J; bases not matched to a gene: 5. The CDR3 contains 15 residues. The CDR3: CASSDVTSESYEQYF. DNA of the CDR3: TGTGCCAGCAGTGATGTGACTAGCGAATCCTACGAGCAGTACTTC.

The chain recombines TRBV5-1 with TRBJ2-2, with 16 bases that match TRBD2. The CDR3 runs 18 residues. Germline V CDR1 and CDR2: SGHRS, YFSETQ. V trimming: 6 bases; J trimming: 5 bases; junction bases outside the gene matches: 10. The CDR3 loop is CASKTGTSGRAQTGELFF. Written as DNA, the CDR3 is TGCGCCAGCAAGACCGGGACTAGCGGGAGGGCCCAAACCGGGGAGCTGTTTTTT.

The chain couples TRBV2 to TRBJ2-7; 9 positions match TRBD1. V gave up 4 bases and J gave up 2 bases; unmatched junction bases: 3. CDR1 is SNHLY, CDR2 FYNNEI, per germline. The CDR3 contains 14 residues. The CDR3 region has the DNA TGTGCCAGCAGTGTACAGGGGGCGGCCTACGAGCAGTACTTC. This gives the protein CASSVQGAAYEQYF.

The J gene is TRBJ1-6, the V gene TRBV11-2, with D hard to call. Between the trimmed V and J ends, which lost 5 bases and 6 bases, there was a span of 8 bases. This CDR3 spans 13 amino acids. Germline-derived CDR1 and CDR2 are SGHAT and FQNNGV. CDR3 loop: CASSALSNSPLHF. DNA of the CDR3: TGTGCCAGCAGCGCGCTTAGTAATTCACCCCTCCACTTT.

This chain connects TRBV28 to TRBJ2-7; the D gene is possibly TRBD1 (5 bases). The CDR3 extends over 12 amino acids. CDR1 is MDHEN, CDR2 SYDVKM, per germline. Between the trimmed V and J ends, which lost 2 bases and 6 bases, there was a span of 8 bases. The CDR3 protein is CASSLIQGEQYF. In DNA form, the CDR3 reads TGTGCCAGCAGTTTAATCCAGGGCGAGCAGTACTTC.

The V and J genes are TRBV27 and TRBJ2-7; 11 bases agree with TRBD1. The germline CDR1 and CDR2 sequences are MNHEY and SMNVEV (reference sequence). This CDR3 spans 14 amino acids. Trimming took 7 bases from V and 4 from J; bases not matched to a gene: 6. CDR3 DNA sequence: TGTGCCAGCATGAGGACAGGGGGCAGTTACGAGCAGTACTTC. Translation gives CASMRTGGSYEQYF.

The chain recombines TRBV28 with TRBJ1-1; 8 nucleotides line up with TRBD1. In germline, CDR1 is MDHEN, CDR2 SYDVKM. The CDR3 totals 16 residues. J gave up 1 base and V 5 bases, and 9 bases lay outside the gene matches. The DNA of the CDR3 is TGTGCCAGCAGTCCCCAGGACAGGGCGGAGAACACTGAAGCTTTCTTT. This gives the protein CASSPQDRAENTEAFF.

V and J are TRBV7-2 and TRBJ2-3; 7 bases align to TRBD2. The ends lost 0 bases at V and 8 bases at J; junction bases unmatched: 14. The CDR3 spans 17 residues. Germline CDR1 and CDR2: SGHTA and FQGNSA. The CDR3 spells CASSLAGGSRGGGTQYF. The CDR3 region has the DNA TGTGCCAGCAGCTTAGCGGGAGGGTCGCGCGGAGGTGGTACGCAGTATTTT.

The genes are TRBV4-2 and TRBJ2-7; 10 bases agree with TRBD2. The CDR3 totals 16 residues. V trimming: 4 bases; J trimming: 0 bases; junction bases outside the gene matches: 6. The germline gives CDR1 LGHNA, CDR2 YNFKEQ. The CDR3 sequence is CASSLGLADSSYEQYF. CDR3 nucleotide sequence: TGTGCCAGCAGCCTCGGACTAGCGGACAGCTCCTACGAGCAGTACTTC.

V usage is TRBV2 and J usage is TRBJ1-1; 7 bases align to TRBD1. CDR1 SNHLY and CDR2 FYNNEI come from the germline V gene. With 5 bases clipped from V and 7 bases from J, the junction kept 16 bases outside the gene matches. This CDR3 is built from 16 residues. CDR3 coding DNA: TGTGCCAGCAGTAAGGGGGCCTCCCTCTCCCAAAATGAAGCTTTCTTT. Translation gives CASSKGASLSQNEAFF.